These 13 T cell receptor beta chains were sequenced from one sample in a study of shared clonotypes between healthy human individuals (TCRdb year 2020). Preparation of the library involved the immunoSEQ multiplex PCR assay. TCRdb took over this immuneACCESS table, retaining in-frame rearrangements with V and J assigned. Such tables are incomplete; in checked studies, under half of the missing clones stem from an unresolved V gene, and the remainder is unexplained. This sample is represented by about 590,000 clones; around 95% of them were singletons. The ten largest account for roughly 0.1% of the sample. CD8 naive samples were obtained by positive selection for CCR7 among CD45RO-negative cells, yielding a CD45RA+CCR7+ population from which TemRA cells were excluded. The specimen sequenced was naive CD8+ T cells sorted from blood. The cell subset or site label on this specimen signifies: CD45RA+CCR7+. The receptors stem from a woman in her thirties in good health.

The V call is TRBV28, the J call TRBJ1-1; D possibly corresponds to TRBD1 (5 bases). This CDR3 is 18 amino acids long. Germline V gene data show CDR1 as MDHEN and CDR2 as SYDVKM. V lost 5 bases and J 0 bases, leaving 22 bases between the germline ends. The CDR3 sequence: CASSLRSSRRQLNTEAFF. The CDR3, as DNA: TGTGCCAGCAGTCTTAGGTCTTCGAGGAGACAGTTGAACACTGAAGCTTTCTTT.

The chain combines TRBV13 with TRBJ2-3; 9 positions agree with TRBD2. The germline CDR1 and CDR2 sequences are PRHDT and FYEKMQ (reference sequence). V lost 4 bases to trimming and J lost 6 bases; unmatched junction nucleotides: 8. There are 15 residues in the CDR3. The CDR3 is CASSSRTSARDTQYF. The CDR3 DNA reads TGTGCCAGCAGCTCCCGGACTAGCGCACGGGATACGCAGTATTTT.

The rearrangement joins TRBV28 to TRBJ2-1, with D uncertain. CDR1 MDHEN and CDR2 SYDVKM come from the germline V gene. The CDR3 has 15 residues. Deletions cut 2 bases from V and 8 bases from J, with 16 bases between. CDR3 DNA: TGTGCCAGCAGTTTAATGACCGCCACAAGGCATGAGCAGTTCTTC. It specifies CASSLMTATRHEQFF.

This chain uses TRBV2 with TRBJ2-5, with 7 nucleotides matching TRBD2. This CDR3 region has 15 residues. Trimming took 11 bases from V and 4 from J; bases not matched to a gene: 16. CDR1 SNHLY and CDR2 FYNNEI come from the germline V gene. The CDR3 DNA follows: TGTGCCGGATCCCAAGCTAGCGGCCAAAGAGAGACCCAGTACTTC. Its translation is CAGSQASGQRETQYF.

The chain carries TRBV5-4 and TRBJ2-6, with TRBD1 identical over 8 bases. The CDR3 consists of 17 residues. The ends lost 6 bases at V and 4 bases at J; junction bases unmatched: 12. Germline loops: CDR1 SGHNT, CDR2 YYREEE (reference sequence). The CDR3 loop is CASNPEQGGRGANVLTF. CDR3 DNA sequence: TGTGCCAGCAACCCCGAACAGGGGGGTAGAGGGGCCAACGTCCTGACTTTC. Using reference TRBV5-4 and TRBJ2-6 for the parts outside the CDR3, the full variable domain is ETGVTQSPTHLIKTRGQQVTLRCSSQSGHNTVSWYQQALGQGPQFIFQYYREEENGRGNFPPRFSGLQFPNYSSELNVNALELDDSALYLCASNPEQGGRGANVLTFGAGSRLTVL.

The chain uses TRBV7-9 and TRBJ2-7; D tentatively fits TRBD1 or TRBD2 (5 bases each). This CDR3 is built from 16 residues. The germline V gene has CDR1 SEHNR and CDR2 FQNEAQ (reference sequence). The V gene lost 5 bases and the J gene lost 6 bases, with 23 bases spanning the gap. CDR3 in DNA: TGTGCCAGCAGCGCAGGGTTCTCCGGGGATTTTGGCGAGCAGTACTTC. Translated, it gives CASSAGFSGDFGEQYF.

This chain uses TRBV13 with TRBJ2-3; a possible D gene is TRBD1 (5 bases). Trimming left V 2 bases short and J 6 bases short, with 15 bases between. This CDR3 is built from 15 residues. In germline, CDR1 is PRHDT, CDR2 FYEKMQ (reference sequence). CDR3 protein: CASSLSLQGKDTQYF. The CDR3 DNA reads as TGTGCCAGCAGCTTAAGTCTGCAGGGAAAGGATACGCAGTATTTT.

The chain links TRBV30 to TRBJ2-1; D perhaps matches TRBD1 (6 bases). The CDR3 length is 10 residues. The V end was cut by 1 base, the J end by 15 bases, with 10 bases between. The germline gives CDR1 GTSNPN, CDR2 SVGIG (reference sequence). The CDR3 reads CAWSEGVTFF. CDR3 DNA sequence: TGTGCCTGGAGTGAGGGGGTGACGTTCTTC.

The chain couples TRBV19 to TRBJ1-2; perhaps TRBD1 as D (5 bases). Germline lookup yields CDR1 LNHDA and CDR2 SQIVND (reference sequence). This CDR3 has 13 amino acids. With 3 bases removed from V and 8 bases from J, the gap between germline ends came to 13 bases. CDR3 coding DNA: TGTGCCAGTAGTATCGATCTGGAGGGGGGCTACACCTTC. Encoded protein: CASSIDLEGGYTF.

This clone has a single count. The chain carries TRBV5-6 and TRBJ2-5; possibly TRBD1 for D (6 bases). Germline V gives CDR1 SGHDT, CDR2 YYEEEE. V lost 0 bases and J 3 bases, leaving 9 bases between the germline ends. The CDR3 contains 14 residues. The CDR3 sequence: CASSLGQAEETQYF. CDR3 coding DNA: TGTGCCAGCAGCTTGGGACAGGCAGAAGAGACCCAGTACTTC.

The sample holds one count of this clone. The gene calls are TRBV19 and TRBJ2-1; 8 bases match TRBD2. The germline CDR1 and CDR2 sequences are LNHDA and SQIVND (reference sequence). This CDR3 comprises 17 residues. J was trimmed by 1 base and V by 5 bases; bases with no gene match: 10. The CDR3 DNA is TGTGCCAGTAGTCTATGGGGGAGCGGGAGTTCCTACAATGAGCAGTTCTTC. Protein product: CASSLWGSGSSYNEQFF.

The J gene is TRBJ2-7, the V gene TRBV10-3; D not resolved. Trimming shortened V by 6 bases and J by 3 bases, and 12 bases separated the two germline ends. The germline V gene has CDR1 ENHRY and CDR2 SYGVKD. The CDR3 runs to 13 residues. This CDR3 reads CAIREVENYEQYF. DNA for the CDR3: TGTGCCATCAGGGAAGTGGAAAACTACGAGCAGTACTTC.

The rearrangement joins TRBV9 to TRBJ1-1, with D possibly being TRBD1 (6 bases). This CDR3 has 16 amino acids. CDR1 SGDLS and CDR2 YYNGEE come from the germline V gene. Trimming stripped 1 base from V and 7 bases from J, with 20 bases between. The CDR3 loop is CASSVLSPPIQGEAFF. As DNA, the CDR3 is TGTGCCAGCAGCGTACTCTCCCCCCCTATACAGGGTGAAGCTTTCTTT. Full variable domain (rest looked up from reference TRBV9 and TRBJ1-1): DSGVTQTPKHLITATGQRVTLRCSPRSGDLSVYWYQQSLDQGLQFLIQYYNGEERAKGNILERFSAQQFPDLHSELNLSSLELGDSALYFCASSVLSPPIQGEAFFGQGTRLTVV.